This note documents a single TCR beta chain sequence. Per the germline V gene, CDR1 is DFQATT and CDR2 is SNEGSKA (reference sequence). The CDR3 totals 11 residues. These data are taken from a study of PD-L1 blockade in urothelial cancer. Study as a whole: Specimens of blood held a median count of about 140,000 T cells.

Assay used: immunoSEQ multiplex PCR; TCRdb lists only in-frame clones, some missing. The sample yields more than 90,000 clones, around 86% seen once. The time point here: pretreatment peripheral blood. The TCR was taken from a man aged 55 to 70 with urothelial cancer. The genes are TRBV20-1 and TRBJ2-5; D possibly corresponds to TRBD2 (6 bases). The sample in question was PBMCs, obtained around atezolizumab (anti-PD-L1) treatment. CDR3 amino acids: CSRSSAETQYF. CDR3 DNA sequence: TGCAGCCGCTCTAGCGCGGAGACCCAGTACTTC.